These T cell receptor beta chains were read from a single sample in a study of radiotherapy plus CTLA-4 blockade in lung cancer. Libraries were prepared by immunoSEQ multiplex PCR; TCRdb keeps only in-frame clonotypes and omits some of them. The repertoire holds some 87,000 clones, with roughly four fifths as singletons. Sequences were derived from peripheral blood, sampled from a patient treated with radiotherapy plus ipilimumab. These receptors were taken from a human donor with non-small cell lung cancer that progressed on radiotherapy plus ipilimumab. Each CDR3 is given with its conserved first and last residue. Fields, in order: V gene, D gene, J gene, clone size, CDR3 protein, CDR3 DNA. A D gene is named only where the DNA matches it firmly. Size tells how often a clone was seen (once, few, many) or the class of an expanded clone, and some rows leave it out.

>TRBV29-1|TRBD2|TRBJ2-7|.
CSGGGSTYEQYF
TGCAGCGGGGGGGGTTCCACCTACGAGCAGTACTTC
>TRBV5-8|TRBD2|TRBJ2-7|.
CASSVGTSGGTYEQYF
TGTGCCAGCAGCGTAGGGACTAGCGGGGGTACCTACGAGCAGTACTTC
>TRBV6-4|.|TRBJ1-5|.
CASSVDNGIGQPQHF
TGTGCCAGCAGTGTAGACAATGGTATAGGACAGCCCCAGCATTTT
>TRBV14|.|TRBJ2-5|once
CASSQGDVGTQYF
TGTGCCAGCAGCCAGGGGGACGTTGGGACCCAGTACTTC
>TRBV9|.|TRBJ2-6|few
CASSVGEGAFLLSGANVLTF
TGTGCCAGCAGCGTAGGAGAAGGTGCGTTCCTTCTTTCTGGGGCCAACGTCCTGACTTTC
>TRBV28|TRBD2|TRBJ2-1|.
CASSTSGLVIEQFF
TGTGCCAGCAGTACCTCGGGACTAGTAATTGAGCAGTTCTTC
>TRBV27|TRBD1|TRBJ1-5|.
CASSPGTGRNQPQHF
TGTGCCAGCAGTCCGGGGACAGGGCGTAATCAGCCCCAGCATTTT
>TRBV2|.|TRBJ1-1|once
CASSLGTGPEAFF
TGTGCCAGTTCACTTGGGACCGGCCCTGAAGCTTTCTTT
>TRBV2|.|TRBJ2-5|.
CASSEAFGRGWETQYF
TGTGCCAGCAGTGAAGCGTTCGGCAGGGGCTGGGAGACCCAGTACTTC
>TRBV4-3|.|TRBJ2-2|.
CASSQGWAYTGELFF
TGCGCCAGCAGCCAGGGATGGGCCTACACCGGGGAGCTGTTTTTT
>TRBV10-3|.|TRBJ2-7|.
CAISESGVKSEQYF
TGTGCCATCAGTGAGTCGGGGGTGAAGTCCGAGCAGTACTTC
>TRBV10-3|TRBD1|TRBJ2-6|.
CAISESTRDRGSGANVLTF
TGTGCCATCAGTGAGTCGACTCGGGACAGGGGGTCTGGGGCCAACGTCCTGACTTTC
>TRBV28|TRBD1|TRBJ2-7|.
CASSLPTGGSYEQYF
TGTGCCAGCAGTTTACCGACAGGGGGGAGCTACGAGCAGTACTTC
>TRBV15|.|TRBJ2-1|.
CATSTILGRPPEQFF
TGTGCCACCAGCACCATACTGGGACGGCCGCCAGAGCAGTTCTTC
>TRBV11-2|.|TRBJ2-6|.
CASSLGAGVGANVLTF
TGTGCCAGCAGCTTAGGTGCAGGGGTTGGGGCCAACGTCCTGACTTTC
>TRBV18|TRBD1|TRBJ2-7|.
CASSPPGQTYEQYF
TGTGCCAGCTCACCGCCGGGACAGACCTACGAGCAGTACTTC
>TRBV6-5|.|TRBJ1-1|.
CASSYSSPGTREAFF
TGTGCCAGCAGTTACTCTAGTCCCGGGACAAGGGAAGCTTTCTTT
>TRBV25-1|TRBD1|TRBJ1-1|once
CASSEGQGQAFF
TGTGCCAGCAGTGAAGGACAGGGGCAAGCTTTCTTT
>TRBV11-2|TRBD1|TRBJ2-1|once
CASSLVAGQGYNEQFF
TGTGCCAGCAGCTTAGTGGCGGGACAGGGGTACAATGAGCAGTTCTTC
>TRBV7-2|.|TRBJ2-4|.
CASSFQTNMIAKNIQYF
TGTGCCAGCAGCTTTCAAACCAATATGATAGCCAAAAACATTCAGTACTTC
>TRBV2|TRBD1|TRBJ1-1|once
CASRTGSNTEAFF
TGTGCCAGCCGGACAGGATCGAACACTGAAGCTTTCTTT
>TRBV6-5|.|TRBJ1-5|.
CASGQRQPQHF
TGTGCCAGCGGACAACGACAGCCCCAGCATTTT
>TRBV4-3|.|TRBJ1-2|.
CASSQEAGPGGYTF
TGCGCCAGCAGCCAAGAGGCCGGGCCCGGGGGCTACACCTTC
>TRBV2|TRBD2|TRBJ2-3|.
CAGETSRRSDTQYF
TGTGCCGGGGAGACTAGCAGGAGGTCAGATACGCAGTATTTT
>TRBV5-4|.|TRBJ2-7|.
CASSLGGVSAYEQYF
TGTGCCAGCAGCCTCGGGGGTGTCAGCGCCTACGAGCAGTACTTC
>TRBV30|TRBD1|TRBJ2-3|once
CAWSVGTGVGDTQYF
TGTGCCTGGAGTGTAGGGACAGGGGTTGGAGATACGCAGTATTTT
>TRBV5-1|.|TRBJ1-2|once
CASGLGERQANYGYTF
TGCGCCAGCGGCTTGGGGGAACGACAAGCTAACTATGGCTACACCTTC
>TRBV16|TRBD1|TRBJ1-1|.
CASSQVRQGTEAFF
TGTGCCAGCAGCCAAGTTAGACAGGGTACTGAAGCTTTCTTT